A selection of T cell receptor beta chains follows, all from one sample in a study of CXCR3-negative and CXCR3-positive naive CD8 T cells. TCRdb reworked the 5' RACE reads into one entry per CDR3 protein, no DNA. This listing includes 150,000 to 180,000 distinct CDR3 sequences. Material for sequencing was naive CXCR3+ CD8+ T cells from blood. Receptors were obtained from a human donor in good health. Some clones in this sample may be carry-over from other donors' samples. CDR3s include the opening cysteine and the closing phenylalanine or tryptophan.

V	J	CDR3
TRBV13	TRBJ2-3	CASSHDGWGPDTQYF
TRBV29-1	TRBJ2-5	CSGGFASATFYQETQYF
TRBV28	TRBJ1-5	CASRLNPYFKMGQLSQPQHF
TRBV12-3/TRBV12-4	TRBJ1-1	CASSPEYGPEAFF
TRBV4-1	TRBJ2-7	CASSQESGAYEQYF
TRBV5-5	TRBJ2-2	CASSLRALTGELFF
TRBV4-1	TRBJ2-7	CASSQKAGGYNEQYF
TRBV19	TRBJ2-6	CASSIFGSSGANVLTF
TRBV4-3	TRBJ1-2	CASSQEDIIGTSPVDGYTF
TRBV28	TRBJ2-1	CASSMTGLGNEQFF
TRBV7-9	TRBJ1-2	CASSLEGHGYTF
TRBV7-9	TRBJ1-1	CASSTGNTEAFF
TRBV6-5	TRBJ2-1	CASSPIAMANEQFF
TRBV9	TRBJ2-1	CASSVSGLAGGSLRYNEQFF
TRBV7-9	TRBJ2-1	CASNPPGGRQGGYNEQFF
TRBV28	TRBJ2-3	CASSLPGGLAGPSDTQYF
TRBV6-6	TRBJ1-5	CASSYSTHSDQPQHF
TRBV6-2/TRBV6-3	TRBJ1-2	CASSYGLTGGYTF
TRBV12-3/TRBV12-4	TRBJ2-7	CASSPDLYYEQYF
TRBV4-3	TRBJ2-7	CASSPDRGSYEQYF
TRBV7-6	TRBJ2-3	CASSHSSQLTDTQYF
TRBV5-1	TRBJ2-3	CASSLAARETDTQYF
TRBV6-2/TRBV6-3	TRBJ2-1	CASSYDQHNEQFF
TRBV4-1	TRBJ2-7	CASSPGTGGPYEQYF
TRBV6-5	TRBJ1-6	CASSYSVNSPLHF
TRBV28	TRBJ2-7	CASSFHRGDYEQYF
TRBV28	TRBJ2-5	CASSPGTSDQETQYF
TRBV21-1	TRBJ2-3	CASSKFMGASGTDTQYF
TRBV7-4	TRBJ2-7	CASSTLRCSYEQYF
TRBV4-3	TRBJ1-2	CASSPFSQGGYGYTF
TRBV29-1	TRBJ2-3	CSASILGAGGSTDTQYF
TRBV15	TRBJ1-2	CATSRDVGADGYTF
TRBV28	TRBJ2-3	CASRSPGQGVPDTQYF
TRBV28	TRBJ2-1	CASSGTSASSYNEQFF
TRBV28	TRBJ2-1	CASSLSGTGASYNEQFF
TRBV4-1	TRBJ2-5	CASIQGLQETQYF
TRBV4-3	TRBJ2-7	CASSQDINGQEGYEQYF
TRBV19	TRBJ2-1	CASSIVGLAHYNEQFF
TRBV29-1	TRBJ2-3	CSVEGAGTSWRSTDTQYF
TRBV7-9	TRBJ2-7	CASSLVLSPNEQYF
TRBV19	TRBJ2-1	CASSLAGGLNEQFF
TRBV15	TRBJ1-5	CATSRDDRGDQPQHF
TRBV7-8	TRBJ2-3	CASSLRGRGGTDTQYF
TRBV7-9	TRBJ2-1	CASSPSHGSSYNEQFF
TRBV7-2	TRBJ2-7	CASTLRGGAHYEQYF
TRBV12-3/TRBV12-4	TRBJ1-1	CASSLGKGTEAFF
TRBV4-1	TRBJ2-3	CASSQGEWRTDTQYF
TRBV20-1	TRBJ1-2	CSEGQGNPCLYGYTF
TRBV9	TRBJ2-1	CASSTKGRISSYNEQFF
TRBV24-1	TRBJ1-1	CATSDQSGNTEAFF